These 3 T cell receptor beta chains share one sample of origin, sequenced in a study of blood T cell repertoires in COVID-19. Profiling relied on immunoSEQ multiplex PCR, and the TCRdb table lists in-frame clones only, not all of them. Of around 620,000 clones in the sample, approximately 90% are singletons; the top ten hold roughly 0.25%. The sample was peripheral blood. Receptors originate from a young woman with acute or convalescent COVID-19.

This clone was counted once. The chain is built from TRBV7-2 and TRBJ2-7; 9 bases fit TRBD2. The CDR3 length is 14 residues. Germline values: CDR1 SGHTA, CDR2 FQGNSA. V dropped 6 bases and J dropped 3; count of bases not matched to a gene: 6. As DNA, the CDR3 is TGTGCCAGCAGAATAGCGGGGGCCGGCTACGAGCAGTACTTC. This gives the protein CASRIAGAGYEQYF.

Concerning this clone itself: The sample carries other DNA sequences with the same CDR3. The V and J genes are TRBV9 and TRBJ2-1, with 7 bases matching TRBD2. Germline V lookup: CDR1 SGDLS, CDR2 YYNGEE. The CDR3 length is 16 residues. V was clipped by 0 bases and J by 0 bases; unmatched bases: 3. The chain's CDR3 is CASSVGGGPSYNEQFF. The CDR3, as DNA: TGTGCCAGCAGCGTAGGCGGGGGACCCTCCTACAATGAGCAGTTCTTC.

The CDR3 DNA is TGTGCCAGCACCAGAGAGGCGGACAGGGGATATAATCAGCCCCAGCATTTT. This translates into CASTREADRGYNQPQHF. The chain joins TRBV28 to TRBJ1-5; 9 bases agree with TRBD1. The CDR3 is 17 residues long. The germline V gene encodes CDR1 MDHEN and CDR2 SYDVKM. V trimming: 7 bases; J trimming: 4 bases; junction bases outside the gene matches: 14.